This T cell receptor beta chain was obtained from a study of shared clonotypes between healthy human individuals. Germline V gene data show CDR1 as MNHEY and CDR2 as SMNVEV (reference sequence). This CDR3 has 16 amino acids. Trimming removed 0 bases from V and 1 base from J, with 12 bases in between. Clones were read by immunoSEQ multiplex PCR, and TCRdb kept only the in-frame ones, dropping some. This table has fewer than 700,000 clones, about 80% appearing once. This sequence joins TRBV27 and TRBJ1-1; possibly TRBD1 for D (5 bases). The TCR comes from a woman between 35 and 50 years old in good health. Some clones in this sample may be carry-over from other donors' samples. Sequenced input: PBMCs. CDR3 protein: CASSLSGRVANTEAFF. DNA for the CDR3: TGTGCCAGCAGTTTATCGGGCAGGGTAGCGAACACTGAAGCTTTCTTT.